The clone carrying this TCR beta chain was counted at least ten times. Its antigen is still unknown. TCRdb ran MiXCR on the reads and lists one entry per CDR3 protein. The repertoire has some 130,000 distinct CDR3 sequences, approximately 30% of them found once; the top ten carry 45% to 60%. The data were obtained in a study of T cell repertoires in cytomegalovirus infection. This CDR3 has 15 residues. V was clipped by 0 bases and J by 3 bases, with 12 bases between them. Germline V lookup: CDR1 SEHNR, CDR2 FQNEAQ (reference sequence). The rearrangement joins TRBV7-9 to TRBJ2-7; D possibly uses TRBD1 or TRBD2 (5 bases each). The specimen comprised CD8+ T cells from cultured PBMCs, sampled from culture after CMV antigen stimulation. This TCR derives from a human donor in good health (CMV status not recorded). Some clones in this sample may be carry-over from other donors' samples. The CDR3 protein is CASSLAPSGGYEQYF. The CDR3 DNA is TGTGCCAGCAGCTTAGCGCCTTCTGGGGGCTACGAGCAGTACTTC. Full variable domain (missing parts from reference TRBV7-9 and TRBJ2-7): DTGVSQNPRHKITKRGQNVTFRCDPISEHNRLYWYRQTLGQGPEFLTYFQNEAQLEKSRLLSDRFSAERPKGSFSTLEIQRTEQGDSAMYLCASSLAPSGGYEQYFGPGTRLTVT.